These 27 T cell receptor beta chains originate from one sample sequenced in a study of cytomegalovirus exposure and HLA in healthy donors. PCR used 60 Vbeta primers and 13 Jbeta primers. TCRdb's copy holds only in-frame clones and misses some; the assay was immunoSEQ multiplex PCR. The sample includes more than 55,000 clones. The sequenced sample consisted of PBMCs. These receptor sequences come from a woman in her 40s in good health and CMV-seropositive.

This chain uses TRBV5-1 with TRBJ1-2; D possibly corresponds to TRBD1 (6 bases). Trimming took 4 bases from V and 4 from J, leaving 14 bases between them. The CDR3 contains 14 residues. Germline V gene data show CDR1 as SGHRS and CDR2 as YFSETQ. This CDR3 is CASSSPDSRYGYTF. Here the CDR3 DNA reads TGCGCCAGCAGCAGCCCGGACAGCCGCTATGGCTACACCTTC.

This CDR3 reads CASMGLAGRSLNTGELFF. The DNA of the CDR3 is TGTGCCAGCATGGGACTAGCGGGACGCAGCCTGAACACCGGGGAGCTGTTTTTT. The chain uses TRBV2 and TRBJ2-2; the match to TRBD2 covers 13 bases. Germline CDR1 is SNHLY and CDR2 is FYNNEI. The CDR3 totals 18 residues. With 7 bases clipped from V and 1 base from J, the junction kept 9 bases outside the gene matches.

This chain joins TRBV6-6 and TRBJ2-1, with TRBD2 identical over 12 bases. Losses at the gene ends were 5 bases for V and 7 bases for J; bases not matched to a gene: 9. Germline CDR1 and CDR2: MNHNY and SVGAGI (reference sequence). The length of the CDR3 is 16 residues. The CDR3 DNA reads TGTGCCAGCAGTAAGAATCCGGGACTAGCGGGTAATGAGCAGTTCTTC. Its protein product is CASSKNPGLAGNEQFF.

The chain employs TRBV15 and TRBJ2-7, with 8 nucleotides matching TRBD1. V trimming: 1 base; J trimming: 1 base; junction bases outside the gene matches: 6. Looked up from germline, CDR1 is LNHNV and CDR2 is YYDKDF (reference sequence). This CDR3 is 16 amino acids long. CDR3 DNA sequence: TGTGCCACCAGCAGAGTCCAGGGGGCTGGATCCTACGAGCAGTACTTC. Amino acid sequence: CATSRVQGAGSYEQYF.

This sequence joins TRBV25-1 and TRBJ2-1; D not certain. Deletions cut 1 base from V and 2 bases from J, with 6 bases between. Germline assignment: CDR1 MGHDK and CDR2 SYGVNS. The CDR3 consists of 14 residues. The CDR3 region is CASSESVAYNEQFF. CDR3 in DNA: TGTGCCAGCAGTGAATCAGTGGCCTACAATGAGCAGTTCTTC.

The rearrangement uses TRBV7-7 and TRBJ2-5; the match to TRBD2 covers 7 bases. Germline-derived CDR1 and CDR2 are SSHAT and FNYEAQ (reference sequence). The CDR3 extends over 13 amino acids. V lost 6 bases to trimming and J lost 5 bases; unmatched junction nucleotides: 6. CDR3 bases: TGTGCCAGCAGTCGAAGCGGGGCGGAGACCCAGTACTTC. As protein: CASSRSGAETQYF. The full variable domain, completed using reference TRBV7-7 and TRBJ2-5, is GAGVSQSPRYKVTKRGQDVTLRCDPISSHATLYWYQQALGQGPEFLTYFNYEAQPDKSGLPSDRFSAERPEGSISTLTIQRTEQRDSAMYRCASSRSGAETQYFGPGTRLLVL.

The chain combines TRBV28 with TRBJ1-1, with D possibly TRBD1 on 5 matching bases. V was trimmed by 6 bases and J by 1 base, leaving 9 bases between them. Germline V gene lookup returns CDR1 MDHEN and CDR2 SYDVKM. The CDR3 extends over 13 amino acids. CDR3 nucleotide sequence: TGTGCCAGCAGCTCCGGACAGAACACTGAAGCTTTCTTT. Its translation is CASSSGQNTEAFF.

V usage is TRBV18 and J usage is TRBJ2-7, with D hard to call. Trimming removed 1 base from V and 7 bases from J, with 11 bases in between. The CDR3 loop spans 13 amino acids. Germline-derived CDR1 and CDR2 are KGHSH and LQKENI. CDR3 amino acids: CASSPRASEEQYF. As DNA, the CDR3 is TGTGCCAGCTCACCACGCGCTAGTGAGGAGCAGTACTTC.

CDR3 in amino acids: CASSYADGGPNTEAFF. CDR3 bases: TGTGCCAGCAGTTACGCCGACGGGGGGCCGAACACTGAAGCTTTCTTT. The V and J genes are TRBV6-5 and TRBJ1-1, with D maybe TRBD1 (6 bases). CDR1 is MNHEY and CDR2 is SVGAGI in the germline V gene. The length of the CDR3 is 16 residues. Trimming pared 2 bases from V and 1 base from J, leaving 14 bases between.

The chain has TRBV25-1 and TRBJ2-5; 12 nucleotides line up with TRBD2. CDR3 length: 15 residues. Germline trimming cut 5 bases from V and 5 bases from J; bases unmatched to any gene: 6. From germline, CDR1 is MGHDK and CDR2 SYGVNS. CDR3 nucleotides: TGTGCCAGCAGTAGACTAGCGGGAGAGGAGGAGACCCAGTACTTC. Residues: CASSRLAGEEETQYF.

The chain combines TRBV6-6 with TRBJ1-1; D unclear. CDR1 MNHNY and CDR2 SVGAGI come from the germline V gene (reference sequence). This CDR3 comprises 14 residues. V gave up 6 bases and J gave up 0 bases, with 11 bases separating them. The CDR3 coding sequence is TGTGCCAGCAGACCTAAGACTATGAACACTGAAGCTTTCTTT. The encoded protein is CASRPKTMNTEAFF.

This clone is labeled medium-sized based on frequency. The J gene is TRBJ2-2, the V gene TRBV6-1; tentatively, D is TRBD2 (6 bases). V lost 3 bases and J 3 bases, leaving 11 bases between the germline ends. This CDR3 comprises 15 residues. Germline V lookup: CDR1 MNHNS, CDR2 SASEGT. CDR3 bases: TGTGCCAGCAGTGAGGTAGCGGAGTACACCGGGGAGCTGTTTTTT. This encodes CASSEVAEYTGELFF.

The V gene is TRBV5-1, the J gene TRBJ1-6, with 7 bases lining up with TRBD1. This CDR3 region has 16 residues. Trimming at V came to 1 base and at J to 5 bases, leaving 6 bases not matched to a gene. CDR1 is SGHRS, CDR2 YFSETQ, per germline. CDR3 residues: CASSLSATGDNSPLHF. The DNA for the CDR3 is TGCGCCAGCAGCTTGTCCGCCACAGGGGATAATTCACCCCTCCACTTT.

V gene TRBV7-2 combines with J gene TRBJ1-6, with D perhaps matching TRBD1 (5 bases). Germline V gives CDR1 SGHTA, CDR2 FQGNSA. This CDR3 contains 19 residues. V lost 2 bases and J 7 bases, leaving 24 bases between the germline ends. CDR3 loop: CASSLIWTPGRGRNSPLHF. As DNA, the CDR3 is TGTGCCAGCAGCTTAATATGGACGCCGGGACGGGGGAGGAATTCACCCCTCCACTTT.

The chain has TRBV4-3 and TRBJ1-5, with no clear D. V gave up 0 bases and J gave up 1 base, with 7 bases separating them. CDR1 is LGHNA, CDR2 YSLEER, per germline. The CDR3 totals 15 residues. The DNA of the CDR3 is TGCGCCAGCAGCCAAGATTACTCGAGCAATCAGCCCCAGCATTTT. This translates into CASSQDYSSNQPQHF.

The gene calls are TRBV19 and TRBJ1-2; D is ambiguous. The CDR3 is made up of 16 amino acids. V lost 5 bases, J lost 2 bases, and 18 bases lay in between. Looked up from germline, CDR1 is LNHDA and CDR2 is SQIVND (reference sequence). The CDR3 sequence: CASSDPGRAANYGYTF. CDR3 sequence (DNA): TGTGCCAGTAGTGACCCCGGGAGGGCGGCCAACTATGGCTACACCTTC.

This chain's CDR3 is CASSTLAGGPNEQYF. The CDR3 bases are TGCGCCAGCAGCACATTAGCGGGGGGGCCCAACGAGCAGTACTTC. The chain combines TRBV4-3 with TRBJ2-7; TRBD2 agrees at 11 bases. The CDR3 runs to 15 residues. V was clipped by 5 bases and J by 5 bases; unmatched bases: 8. Germline V gene lookup returns CDR1 LGHNA and CDR2 YSLEER.

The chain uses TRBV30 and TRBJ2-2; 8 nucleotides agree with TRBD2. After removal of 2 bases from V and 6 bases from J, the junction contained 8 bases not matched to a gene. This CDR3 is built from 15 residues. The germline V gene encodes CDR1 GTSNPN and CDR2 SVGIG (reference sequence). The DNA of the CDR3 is TGTGCCTGGAGTTGGGGGACTAGGGTAGCCGGGGAGCTGTTTTTT. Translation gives CAWSWGTRVAGELFF.

In DNA, the CDR3 is TGTGCCAGCAGTCTCCCAGTGGGACAGGCCTACGAGCAGTACTTC. Translating gives CASSLPVGQAYEQYF. The chain has TRBV2 and TRBJ2-7, with TRBD1 matching 8 bases. Germline values: CDR1 SNHLY, CDR2 FYNNEI. CDR3 length: 15 residues. The V gene end was trimmed by 5 bases and the J gene end by 2 bases; junction bases not matched to a gene: 8. The variable domain in full, completed from reference TRBV2 and TRBJ2-7, reads EPEVTQTPSHQVTQMGQEVILRCVPISNHLYFYWYRQILGQKVEFLVSFYNNEISEKSEIFDDQFSVERPDGSNFTLKIRSTKLEDSAMYFCASSLPVGQAYEQYFGPGTRLTVT.

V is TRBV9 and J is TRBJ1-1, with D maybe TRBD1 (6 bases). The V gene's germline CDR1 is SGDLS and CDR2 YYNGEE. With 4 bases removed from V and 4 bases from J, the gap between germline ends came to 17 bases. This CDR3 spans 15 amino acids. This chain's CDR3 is CASSPPQGWATEAFF. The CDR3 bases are TGTGCCAGCAGCCCGCCACAGGGATGGGCCACTGAAGCTTTCTTT.

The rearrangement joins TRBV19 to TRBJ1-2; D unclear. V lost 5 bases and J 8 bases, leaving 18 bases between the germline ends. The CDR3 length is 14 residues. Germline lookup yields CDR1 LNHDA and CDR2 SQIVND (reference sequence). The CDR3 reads CASSYKSGSRGYTF. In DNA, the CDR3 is TGTGCCAGTAGTTACAAATCCGGATCGAGGGGCTACACCTTC.

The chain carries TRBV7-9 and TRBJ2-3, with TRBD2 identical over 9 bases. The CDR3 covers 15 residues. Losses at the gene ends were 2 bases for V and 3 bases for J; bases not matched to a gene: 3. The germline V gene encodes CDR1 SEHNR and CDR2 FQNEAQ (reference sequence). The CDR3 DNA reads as TGTGCCAGCAGCTTAAGCGGGGGGTGGACAGATACGCAGTATTTT. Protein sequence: CASSLSGGWTDTQYF.

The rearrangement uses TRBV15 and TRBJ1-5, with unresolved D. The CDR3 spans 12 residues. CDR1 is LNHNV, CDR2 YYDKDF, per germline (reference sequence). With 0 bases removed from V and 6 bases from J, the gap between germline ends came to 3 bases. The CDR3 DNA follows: TGTGCCACCAGCAGAGATAGTCAGCCCCAGCATTTT. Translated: CATSRDSQPQHF.

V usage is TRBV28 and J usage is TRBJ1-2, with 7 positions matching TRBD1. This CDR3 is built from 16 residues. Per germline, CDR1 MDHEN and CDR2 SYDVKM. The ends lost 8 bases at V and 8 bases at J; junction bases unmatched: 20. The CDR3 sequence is CASGMTQARGFGGYTF. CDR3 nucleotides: TGTGCCAGCGGAATGACCCAGGCCAGGGGGTTCGGCGGCTACACCTTC.

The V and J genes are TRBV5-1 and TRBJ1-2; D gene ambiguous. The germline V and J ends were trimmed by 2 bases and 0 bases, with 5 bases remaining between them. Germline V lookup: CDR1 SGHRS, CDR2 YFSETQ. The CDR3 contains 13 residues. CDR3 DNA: TGCGCCAGCAGCTTAGGAGCTAACTATGGCTACACCTTC. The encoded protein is CASSLGANYGYTF. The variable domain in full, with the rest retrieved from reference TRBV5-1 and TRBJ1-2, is KAGVTQTPRYLIKTRGQQVTLSCSPISGHRSVSWYQQTPGQGLQFLFEYFSETQRNKGNFPGRFSGRQFSNSRSEMNVSTLELGDSALYLCASSLGANYGYTFGSGTRLTVV.

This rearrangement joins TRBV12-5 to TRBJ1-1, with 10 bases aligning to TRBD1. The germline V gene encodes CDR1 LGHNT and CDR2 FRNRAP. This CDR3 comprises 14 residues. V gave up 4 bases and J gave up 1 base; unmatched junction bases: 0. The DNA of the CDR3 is TGTGCTAGTGGTTGGACAGGGGGGAACACTGAAGCTTTCTTT. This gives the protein CASGWTGGNTEAFF.

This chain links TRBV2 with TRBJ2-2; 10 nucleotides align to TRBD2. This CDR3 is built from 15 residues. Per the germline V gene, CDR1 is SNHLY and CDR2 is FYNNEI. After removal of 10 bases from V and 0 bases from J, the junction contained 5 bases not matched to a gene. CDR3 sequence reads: CATRLAGPNTGELFF. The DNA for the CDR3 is TGTGCCACCAGACTAGCGGGTCCGAACACCGGGGAGCTGTTTTTT.